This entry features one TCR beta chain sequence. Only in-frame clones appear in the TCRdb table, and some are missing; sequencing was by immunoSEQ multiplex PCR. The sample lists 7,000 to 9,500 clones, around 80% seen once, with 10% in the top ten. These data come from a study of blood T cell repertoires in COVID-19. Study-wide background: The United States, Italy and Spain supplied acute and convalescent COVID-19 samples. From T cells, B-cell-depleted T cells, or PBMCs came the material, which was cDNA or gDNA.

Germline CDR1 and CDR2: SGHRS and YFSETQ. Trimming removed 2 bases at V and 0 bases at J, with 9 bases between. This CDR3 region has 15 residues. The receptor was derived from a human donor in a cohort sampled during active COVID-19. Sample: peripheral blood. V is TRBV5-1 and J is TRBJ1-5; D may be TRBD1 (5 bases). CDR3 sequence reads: CASSFSGDSNQPQHF. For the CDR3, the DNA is TGCGCCAGCAGCTTTTCGGGGGATAGCAATCAGCCCCAGCATTTT.